These T cell receptor beta chains were read from a single sample in a study of blood T cell repertoires in COVID-19. Some clones are missing from TCRdb's copy, which holds only in-frame ones; the method was immunoSEQ multiplex PCR. The profile covers about 210,000 clones, with around 80% appearing a single time and 9.7% taken by the ten largest. Material: peripheral blood. All receptors come from a man aged 50 to 60 with active or convalescent COVID-19. Both conserved end residues are part of each CDR3. Each record gives: clone size, D gene, J gene, V gene, CDR3 protein, CDR3 DNA. The D gene is left open where the match is weak. Rows give clone size only sometimes, using once, few, many, or a class for an expanded clone.

few | NA | TRBJ1-1 | TRBV7-3 | CASSLGQNTEAFF | TGTGCCAGCAGCTTGGGGCAGAACACTGAAGCTTTCTTT
NA | TRBD1 | TRBJ2-5 | TRBV28 | CASSLWTGGRVETQYF | TGTGCCAGCAGTTTATGGACAGGGGGTCGGGTAGAGACCCAGTACTTC
NA | NA | TRBJ1-1 | TRBV6-5 | CASSVPGFSTEAFF | TGTGCCAGCAGCGTTCCGGGTTTTTCCACTGAAGCTTTCTTT
NA | TRBD2 | TRBJ2-5 | TRBV5-4 | CASSLAVDSGDSREGETQYF | TGTGCCAGCAGCTTGGCCGTAGATAGCGGGGACTCTAGGGAGGGGGAGACCCAGTACTTC
NA | NA | TRBJ1-1 | TRBV19 | CASSIGAPPYTEAFF | TGTGCCAGTAGTATTGGGGCACCTCCTTACACTGAAGCTTTCTTT
NA | TRBD1 | TRBJ2-3 | TRBV29-1 | CSVVRDRPQFDTQYF | TGCAGCGTGGTCCGGGACAGACCCCAATTCGATACGCAGTATTTT
NA | NA | TRBJ1-2 | TRBV4-2 | CASSQLRQSASTRGYTF | TGTGCCAGCAGCCAACTACGACAGAGCGCGTCCACGAGGGGCTACACCTTC
NA | TRBD2 | TRBJ2-7 | TRBV20-1 | CSASRSSGSQQYF | TGCAGTGCTAGTAGGTCTAGCGGGAGTCAGCAGTACTTC
NA | TRBD2 | TRBJ2-3 | TRBV9 | CASSVSFSSGADTQYF | TGTGCCAGCAGCGTAAGTTTCTCTAGCGGGGCAGATACGCAGTATTTT
NA | TRBD1 | TRBJ2-3 | TRBV19 | CASSDRYTDTQYF | TGTGCCAGCTCGGACAGGTACACAGATACGCAGTATTTT
NA | NA | TRBJ1-1 | TRBV4-3 | CASSQDGRVTEAFF | TGCGCCAGCAGCCAAGATGGCAGGGTCACTGAAGCTTTCTTT
NA | NA | TRBJ1-2 | TRBV29-1 | CSVGPPGQHGGYTF | TGCAGCGTTGGCCCACCGGGACAACATGGGGGCTACACCTTC
NA | NA | TRBJ1-2 | TRBV6-2/TRBV6-3 | CASSYSRMSNPNYGYTF | TGTGCCAGCAGTTACTCGCGTATGTCGAACCCTAACTATGGCTACACCTTC
NA | NA | TRBJ2-2 | TRBV27 | CASSWLNTGELFF | TGTGCCAGCAGTTGGCTGAACACCGGGGAGCTGTTTTTT
few | NA | TRBJ2-1 | TRBV9 | CASSVRTGARNEQFF | TGTGCCAGCAGCGTCCGGACGGGAGCGAGGAATGAGCAGTTCTTC
NA | NA | TRBJ2-3 | TRBV9 | CASSVTGYTDTQYF | TGTGCCAGCAGCGTAACGGGATACACAGATACGCAGTATTTT
NA | NA | TRBJ1-1 | TRBV10-2 | CASSEGEGMNTEAFF | TGCGCCAGCAGTGAGGGGGAGGGGATGAACACTGAAGCTTTCTTT